One sample yielded the 7 T cell receptor beta chains listed below, sequenced in a study of radiotherapy plus CTLA-4 blockade in lung cancer. The assay was immunoSEQ multiplex PCR, and TCRdb's table has in-frame clones only and misses some. The top ten hold about 2% of the sample, which has about 85,000 clones, around 87% seen once. The source was peripheral blood, collected from a patient treated with radiotherapy plus ipilimumab. These receptors were obtained from a human donor with non-small cell lung cancer who had a partial response to radiotherapy plus ipilimumab.

This clone was seen only once. CDR3 protein: CASSSEQGNNQPQHF. CDR3 DNA: TGTGCCAGCAGCTCCGAACAGGGGAATAATCAGCCCCAGCATTTT. J is TRBJ1-5 and V is TRBV2; 7 nucleotides align to TRBD1. Germline CDR1 reads SNHLY; CDR2 reads FYNNEI. The CDR3 extends over 15 amino acids. The V segment lost 6 bases and the J segment 4 bases; nucleotides outside the gene matches: 9.

The CDR3 nucleotides are TGCGCCAGCAGCGACACTAGCGGGAGGGCGCCCTCGGAGCAGTTCTTC. Translated, it gives CASSDTSGRAPSEQFF. The chain combines TRBV5-1 with TRBJ2-1; 13 nucleotides match TRBD2. The CDR3 spans 16 residues. Germline lookup yields CDR1 SGHRS and CDR2 YFSETQ. The ends lost 4 bases at V and 10 bases at J; junction bases unmatched: 11. Full variable domain (remainder filled in from reference TRBV5-1 and TRBJ2-1): KAGVTQTPRYLIKTRGQQVTLSCSPISGHRSVSWYQQTPGQGLQFLFEYFSETQRNKGNFPGRFSGRQFSNSRSEMNVSTLELGDSALYLCASSDTSGRAPSEQFFGPGTRLTVL.

The chain joins TRBV7-9 to TRBJ2-7, with a weak D call TRBD1 (5 bases). The V and J ends lost 4 bases and 0 bases respectively, with 16 bases between them. Germline CDR1 is SEHNR and CDR2 is FQNEAQ (reference sequence). The CDR3 covers 16 residues. CDR3 residues: CASSSRASGISYEQYF. The CDR3, as DNA: TGTGCCAGCAGCTCCAGGGCGTCAGGAATCTCCTACGAGCAGTACTTC.

This clone has more than one count but fewer than ten. The chain employs TRBV6-5 and TRBJ1-4; the D gene is possibly TRBD1 (6 bases). The V and J ends lost 7 bases and 0 bases respectively, with 9 bases between them. Germline CDR1 and CDR2: MNHEY and SVGAGI. The CDR3 is made up of 14 amino acids. The CDR3 nucleotides are TGTGCCAGCACACGGACAGCAACTAATGAAAAACTGTTTTTT. It encodes CASTRTATNEKLFF.

There are a few counts of this clone. The V gene is TRBV5-6, the J gene TRBJ2-7; TRBD1 matches at 7 bases. Germline CDR1 and CDR2: SGHDT and YYEEEE. CDR3 length: 14 residues. Unmatched junction bases numbered 6, after V lost 5 bases and J lost 1 base. The CDR3 DNA sequence: TGTGCCAGCAGACCGACAGGGTCATCCTACGAGCAGTACGTC. Residues: CASRPTGSSYEQYV.

V gene TRBV6-1 combines with J gene TRBJ1-5, with 9 bases that match TRBD1. This CDR3 comprises 15 residues. Germline loops: CDR1 MNHNS, CDR2 SASEGT. V lost 6 bases and J lost 1; bases outside the gene matches: 4. The CDR3 sequence is CASRAGTGSNQPQHF. In nucleotides, the CDR3 is TGTGCCAGCAGAGCCGGGACAGGGAGCAATCAGCCCCAGCATTTT.

V gene TRBV4-2 combines with J gene TRBJ1-2, with TRBD1 matching over 7 bases. There are 14 residues in the CDR3. Germline CDR1 reads LGHNA; CDR2 reads YNFKEQ. V was pared by 0 bases and J by 7 bases, with 5 bases of the junction left unmatched. In DNA form, the CDR3 reads TGTGCCAGCAGCCAAGATACAGGGGTCGGTGGCTACACCTTC. Amino acids: CASSQDTGVGGYTF.